The present TCR beta chain was sequenced within a study of glioma-infiltrating T cells. This CDR3 contains 13 residues. Germline V gene sequence: CDR1 SNHLY, CDR2 FYNNEI. V lost 7 bases and J lost 5, with 14 bases in between. Amplification of TCR alpha and beta CDR3 regions from RNA used iRepertoire nested multiplex PCR. From the multiplex PCR reads, TCRdb called clonotypes with MiXCR, one entry per CDR3 protein. Of about 400,000 distinct CDR3 sequences in the sample, about two fifths are singletons; the top ten hold around 12%. The chain links TRBV2 to TRBJ1-2; D gene ambiguous. The sequence was obtained from a human donor with low-grade glioma or glioblastoma, undergoing nonglioma brain surgery, or in good health (not recorded which). The sequenced sample was glioma tissue, nonneoplastic brain tissue, or PBMCs (not recorded which). CDR3: CASTPRNGYGYTF. Here the CDR3 DNA reads TGTGCCAGCACGCCCAGGAATGGGTATGGCTACACCTTC. Variable domain in full (rest from reference TRBV2 and TRBJ1-2): EPEVTQTPSHQVTQMGQEVILRCVPISNHLYFYWYRQILGQKVEFLVSFYNNEISEKSEIFDDQFSVERPDGSNFTLKIRSTKLEDSAMYFCASTPRNGYGYTFGSGTRLTVV.